The rows below give T cell receptor beta chains drawn from one sample of a study of T-cell reconstitution after alpha-beta-depleted transplantation in children. One entry per CDR3 protein results from TCRdb running MiXCR on the PCR reads. The sample yields 190,000 or so distinct CDR3 sequences, 13% to 15% seen once. Sequenced material: PBMCs from the stem cell graft donor, taken from the stem cell graft. Receptors originate from a human donor who donated a stem cell graft to a child with acute lymphoblastic leukemia. The CDR3 runs from the conserved cysteine through the conserved F or W. D genes are given only for firm matches. Size is stated for part of the rows, as once, few or many counts, or as a class when the clone is expanded.

j_call	d_call	clone_size	cdr3_length	v_call	cdr3_nt	cdr3_aa
TRBJ2-7	TRBD2	many	15	TRBV12-3/TRBV12-4	TGTGCCAGCAGTCCCCTCACTAGCGGGATCTACGAGCAGTACTTC	CASSPLTSGIYEQYF
TRBJ2-1	NA	many	15	TRBV20-1	TGCAGTGCCAGTGTCGCGGGTTCTGACTACAATGAGCAGTTCTTC	CSASVAGSDYNEQFF
TRBJ2-7	TRBD2	many	17	TRBV20-1	TGCAGTGCTAGAGTCCCTGGACTAGCGGGGAAAACCTACGAGCAGTACTTC	CSARVPGLAGKTYEQYF
TRBJ1-5	NA	many	14	TRBV7-2	TGTGCCAGCGGATACTTTGGGAGGAATCAGCCCCAGCATTTT	CASGYFGRNQPQHF
TRBJ2-2	NA	many	13	TRBV6-5	TGTGCCAGCAGCTTAGACCACACCGGGGAGCTGTTTTTT	CASSLDHTGELFF
TRBJ2-5	NA	NA	15	TRBV5-1	TGCGCCAGCAGCTTGGGGGCAGGGACCCAAGAGACCCAGTACTTC	CASSLGAGTQETQYF
TRBJ2-3	TRBD2	many	14	TRBV5-1	TGCGCCAGCAGCTTGGCGGGAGGACAAGATACGCAGTATTTT	CASSLAGGQDTQYF
TRBJ2-6	NA	few	17	TRBV5-5	TGTGCCAGCAGCCCCCGGGCTCAATCGGCTGGGGCCAACGTCCTGACTTTC	CASSPRAQSAGANVLTF
TRBJ2-2	TRBD2	many	17	TRBV12-3/TRBV12-4	TGTGCCAGCAGTCCACTGGGACTAGCGGGAGAGGTCGGGGAGCTGTTTTTT	CASSPLGLAGEVGELFF
TRBJ2-1	NA	many	14	TRBV28	TGTGCCAGCAGTCCGGGGGACCCACACAATGAGCAGTTCTTC	CASSPGDPHNEQFF
TRBJ2-5	NA	many	14	TRBV25-1	TGTGCCAGCAGTGAATACGGTAGACAAGAGACCCAGTACTTC	CASSEYGRQETQYF
TRBJ2-3	NA	many	15	TRBV4-1	TGCGCCAGCAGCCCGGAGGGACGACCTTCGAACCCGCAGTATTTT	CASSPEGRPSNPQYF
TRBJ1-1	NA	NA	12	TRBV29-1	TGCAGCGTTGACCTGGAGACTCCGGAAGCTTTCTTT	CSVDLETPEAFF
TRBJ2-1	TRBD2	many	16	TRBV20-1	TGCAGTGCTAGAGATCGGGGGACTAGCGGGTGGGATGAGCAGTTCTTC	CSARDRGTSGWDEQFF
TRBJ2-1	NA	NA	14	TRBV7-2	TGTGCCAGCAGCTCCCAATCCCAGGACAATGAGCAGTTCTTC	CASSSQSQDNEQFF
TRBJ2-3	TRBD2	many	14	TRBV12-3/TRBV12-4	TGTGCCAGCAGAGTAGCGGGAGAAACAGATACGCAGTATTTT	CASRVAGETDTQYF
TRBJ2-1	TRBD2	NA	16	TRBV20-1	TGCAGTGCTAGAGACACTAGCGGGCCCTCCTACAATGAGCAGTTCTTC	CSARDTSGPSYNEQFF
TRBJ2-2	TRBD2	many	16	TRBV20-1	TGCAGTGCTGCGGGACTAGCGGGAGGAATCACCGGGGAGCTGTTTTTT	CSAAGLAGGITGELFF
TRBJ2-1	TRBD2	NA	20	TRBV4-1	TGCGCCAGCAGCCAGCTTCCGGGACTAGCGGGAGGATTCACCTACAATGAGCAGTTCTTC	CASSQLPGLAGGFTYNEQFF
TRBJ2-5	NA	NA	14	TRBV6-2/TRBV6-3	TGTGCCAGCAGCCCTAGACTAGGCGGGGAGACCCAGTACTTC	CASSPRLGGETQYF
TRBJ2-3	NA	NA	15	TRBV20-1	TGCAGTGCTAGAGTATCGACACGGAACACAGATACGCAGTATTTT	CSARVSTRNTDTQYF
TRBJ2-1	NA	many	13	TRBV7-9	TGTGCCAGCAGCCAGCAAGCTAACAATGAGCAGTTCTTC	CASSQQANNEQFF
TRBJ1-2	TRBD1	few	13	TRBV29-1	TGCAGCGGCTGGGGACAGGGGGCCTATGGCTACACCTTC	CSGWGQGAYGYTF
TRBJ2-7	TRBD2	NA	18	TRBV11-1	TGTGCCAGCAGCTTAGTTCCGGGACTAGCGGAACCCGGCTACGAGCAGTACTTC	CASSLVPGLAEPGYEQYF
TRBJ2-1	NA	NA	14	TRBV11-2	TGTGCCAGCAGCTCTATCCCCTCCTACAATGAGCAGTTCTTC	CASSSIPSYNEQFF
TRBJ2-7	TRBD2	many	15	TRBV20-1	TGCAGTGCTAGAGATTTCCGACTAGCTTTTGACGAGCAGTACTTC	CSARDFRLAFDEQYF
TRBJ2-1	TRBD1	many	16	TRBV6-2/TRBV6-3	TGTGCCAGCAGTTACGGCGGGACAGGGGGCTTGAATGAGCAGTTCTTC	CASSYGGTGGLNEQFF
TRBJ2-3	TRBD2	many	14	TRBV5-1	TGCGCCAGCAGACTAGCGGGGAGCACAGATACGCAGTATTTT	CASRLAGSTDTQYF
TRBJ2-3	NA	many	11	TRBV10-3	TGTGCCATCAGCTACACAGATACGCAGTATTTT	CAISYTDTQYF
TRBJ2-5	TRBD1	NA	12	TRBV20-1	TGCAGTGCTCGGACAGGTCAAGAGACCCAGTACTTC	CSARTGQETQYF
TRBJ2-3	TRBD1	many	14	TRBV12-3/TRBV12-4	TGTGCCAGCACCACGACAGGGGGGGCAGATACGCAGTATTTT	CASTTTGGADTQYF
TRBJ1-1	TRBD1	many	16	TRBV7-9	TGTGCCAGCAGCCCGCCGGGACAGGGGGCAAACACTGAAGCTTTCTTT	CASSPPGQGANTEAFF
TRBJ1-6	TRBD1	NA	17	TRBV20-1	TGCAGTGCCCCGGGGACAGGGGCGTACGGATTTAATTCACCCCTCCACTTT	CSAPGTGAYGFNSPLHF
TRBJ2-1	TRBD1	many	16	TRBV12-3/TRBV12-4	TGTGCCAGCAGTTTAGCCGGACAGGAAACCTACAATGAGCAGTTCTTC	CASSLAGQETYNEQFF
TRBJ1-2	TRBD1	many	13	TRBV10-2	TGCGCCAGCGGGCTCGACAGGGTGCATGGCTACACCTTC	CASGLDRVHGYTF
TRBJ1-4	NA	many	15	TRBV18	TGTGCCAGCTCAACCCTACAGGCTCCCGGGGGCAAACTGTTTTTT	CASSTLQAPGGKLFF
TRBJ1-2	TRBD1	few	12	TRBV7-8	TGTGCCAGCAGCTTCCGACAGGGGGCTAGTACCTTC	CASSFRQGASTF
TRBJ2-7	NA	many	12	TRBV5-1	TGCGCCAGCAGCTACTCTACCTACGAGCAGTACTTC	CASSYSTYEQYF
TRBJ2-1	NA	many	14	TRBV5-1	TGCGCCAGCAGCTCCCATACGGTATACAATGAGCAGTTCTTC	CASSSHTVYNEQFF
TRBJ1-4	NA	many	15	TRBV7-9	TGTGCCAGCAGCTTAGTCGGGGCAACTAATGAAAAACTGTTTTTT	CASSLVGATNEKLFF
TRBJ2-1	TRBD2	many	15	TRBV13	TGTGCCAGCAGCCTGAGGGTAGCGGGAGACAATGAGCAGTTCTTC	CASSLRVAGDNEQFF
TRBJ2-5	NA	many	13	TRBV5-1	TGCGCCAGCAGCTTGGACAGGCAAGAGACCCAGTACTTC	CASSLDRQETQYF
TRBJ2-7	NA	many	13	TRBV5-5	TGTGCCAGCAGCTTGCCCGGGCCCCAAGCGCAGTACTTC	CASSLPGPQAQYF
TRBJ2-3	NA	many	15	TRBV6-5	TGTGCCAGCAGTTACTATACGGGGGTGGGGGATACGCAGTATTTT	CASSYYTGVGDTQYF
TRBJ2-2	NA	many	17	TRBV11-2	TGTGCCAGCAGCTTATTGCCTAGCTCCTTCAACACCGGGGAGCTGTTTTTT	CASSLLPSSFNTGELFF
TRBJ2-7	TRBD2	many	15	TRBV5-1	TGCGCCAGCCGCCCGGGGCTAGCGGGAGCCTACGAGCAGTACTTC	CASRPGLAGAYEQYF
TRBJ1-1	NA	many	12	TRBV7-6	TGTGCCAGCAGGAACTCCAACACTGAAGCTTTCTTT	CASRNSNTEAFF
TRBJ2-7	TRBD1	few	15	TRBV10-3	TGTGCCATCAGTGAGGGGACAGGGTTCTCCTACGAGCAGTACTTC	CAISEGTGFSYEQYF
TRBJ2-7	NA	few	12	TRBV28	TGTGCCAGCAGTCGATCCGGGACCAACCAGTACTTC	CASSRSGTNQYF
TRBJ2-5	NA	NA	14	TRBV5-1	TGCGCCAGCAGCTTGGAGGGGGAAGACGAGACCCAGTACTTC	CASSLEGEDETQYF
TRBJ2-1	NA	NA	16	TRBV7-7	TGTGCTAGCAGCCCACGGGCAGACCAGCCCTACAATGAGCAGTTCTTC	CASSPRADQPYNEQFF
TRBJ1-1	NA	many	14	TRBV9	TGTGCCAGCAGCCAACATTGGGAGGGCACTGAAGCTTTCTTT	CASSQHWEGTEAFF
TRBJ2-1	NA	many	15	TRBV12-3/TRBV12-4	TGTGCCACCTTGGGTAATGGGAGCTCCTACAATGAGCAGTTCTTC	CATLGNGSSYNEQFF
TRBJ2-3	TRBD2	many	15	TRBV5-1	TGCGCCAGCAGCCTAGCGGGAGGTTTGGGAGATACGCAGTATTTT	CASSLAGGLGDTQYF
TRBJ2-5	TRBD2	NA	16	TRBV27	TGTGCCAGCAGTGGGTCTAGCGGGAGGATTTTTGAGACCCAGTACTTC	CASSGSSGRIFETQYF
TRBJ1-5	NA	many	13	TRBV5-1	TGCGCCAGCAGCCGGGATAGCAATCAGCCCCAGCATTTT	CASSRDSNQPQHF
TRBJ2-1	TRBD2	NA	16	TRBV5-1	TGCGCCAGCAGCCCGGGGACTAGCGGGAGGGAGGCTGAGCAGTTCTTC	CASSPGTSGREAEQFF